There are a few counts of the clone carrying this T cell receptor beta chain. Its matching antigen is unknown. The germline V and J ends were trimmed by 0 bases and 2 bases, with 9 bases remaining between them. Germline-derived CDR1 and CDR2 are LNHDA and SQIVND (reference sequence). CDR3 length: 15 amino acids. The sample is drawn from a study of T cell repertoires in cytomegalovirus infection. Study information: In public TCR beta signatures, there were indications of both CMV infection and matching HLA type.

TCRdb re-analysed the reads in MiXCR, keeping a single row per CDR3 protein. The sample records about 920,000 distinct CDR3 sequences, about 33% being singletons. Points from the study as a whole: People with CMV and the relevant HLA were identified by cumulative public TCR beta family frequency. Dominating the ex vivo response were TCR beta clonotypes that were CMV-specific and HLA-C-restricted.

The V gene is TRBV19, the J gene TRBJ2-3; maybe TRBD2 (6 bases). This specimen was cultured CD8+ T cells from PBMCs, taken from culture after CMV antigen stimulation. The receptor was derived from a human donor in good health (CMV status not recorded). Some clones in this sample may be carry-over from other donors' samples. The CDR3 nucleotides read TGTGCCAGTAGTATAGAGACTAGGTACACAGATACGCAGTATTTT. Amino acids: CASSIETRYTDTQYF.